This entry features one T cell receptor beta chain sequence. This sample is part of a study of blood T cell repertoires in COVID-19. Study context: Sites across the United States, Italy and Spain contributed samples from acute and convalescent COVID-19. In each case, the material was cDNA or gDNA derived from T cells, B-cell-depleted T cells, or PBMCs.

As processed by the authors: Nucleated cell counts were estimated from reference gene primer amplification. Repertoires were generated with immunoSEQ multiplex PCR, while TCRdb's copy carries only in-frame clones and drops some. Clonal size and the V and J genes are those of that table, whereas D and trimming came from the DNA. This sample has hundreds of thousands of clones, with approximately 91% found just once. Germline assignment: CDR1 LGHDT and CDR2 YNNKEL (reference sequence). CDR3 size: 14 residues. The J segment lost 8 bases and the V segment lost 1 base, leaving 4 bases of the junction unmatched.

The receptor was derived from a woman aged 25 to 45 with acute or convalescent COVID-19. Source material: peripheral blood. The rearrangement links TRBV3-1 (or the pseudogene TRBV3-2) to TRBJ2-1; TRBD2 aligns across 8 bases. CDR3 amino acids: CASSQASSGDEQFF. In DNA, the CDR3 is TGTGCCAGCAGCCAAGCTAGTAGCGGGGATGAGCAGTTCTTC.